Listed below are T cell receptor beta chains from one sample, sequenced in a study of tumor-infiltrating lymphocytes in primary liver carcinoma. A single record per CDR3 protein comes from TCRdb applying MiXCR to the multiplex PCR reads. Among around 80,000 distinct CDR3 sequences, 69% were seen once, and the ten largest hold less than 30%. Sequencing input: tumor-adjacent normal liver tissue. These TCRs come from a man in his forties or fifties with primary liver carcinoma and hepatitis B virus infection. The CDR3 runs from the conserved cysteine through the conserved F or W. Each record gives: clone size, J gene, D gene, V gene, CDR3 DNA, CDR3 protein. D genes are given only for firm matches. Not every row has a clone size; where given, it reads once, few, many or a size class.

clone_size: .
j_call: TRBJ2-7
d_call: .
v_call: TRBV6-6
cdr3_nt: TGTGCCAGCAGTTATGTTAAGGGATCCTACGTCCAGTACTTC
cdr3_aa: CASSYVKGSYVQYF

clone_size: many
j_call: TRBJ1-1
d_call: .
v_call: TRBV29-1
cdr3_nt: TGCAGCGATCTGACGCCAATGAACACTGAAGCTTTCTTT
cdr3_aa: CSDLTPMNTEAFF

clone_size: .
j_call: TRBJ2-1
d_call: .
v_call: TRBV13
cdr3_nt: TGTGCCAGCGGCTCACTGCTCAGTGAGCAGTTCTTC
cdr3_aa: CASGSLLSEQFF

clone_size: .
j_call: TRBJ2-1
d_call: .
v_call: TRBV11-1
cdr3_nt: TGTGCCAGCAGCTTCCGGGGACCGATGGACAAGGAGCAGTTCTTC
cdr3_aa: CASSFRGPMDKEQFF

clone_size: .
j_call: TRBJ2-2
d_call: .
v_call: TRBV29-1
cdr3_nt: TGCAGCGTTGCTGACAACGGGGAGCTGCTTTTT
cdr3_aa: CSVADNGELLF

clone_size: many
j_call: TRBJ2-3
d_call: .
v_call: TRBV4-2
cdr3_nt: TGTGCCAGCAGCCAAGATTCCAGCGGAGGTAGCACAGATACGCAGTATTTT
cdr3_aa: CASSQDSSGGSTDTQYF

clone_size: few
j_call: TRBJ2-1
d_call: TRBD2
v_call: TRBV5-4
cdr3_nt: TGTGCCAGCGGCTTACTAGCGGGCTCCTACAATGAGCAGTTCTTC
cdr3_aa: CASGLLAGSYNEQFF

clone_size: .
j_call: TRBJ2-7
d_call: .
v_call: TRBV11-2
cdr3_nt: TGTGCCAGCATCTGTGCTAGCGCCCAATCCTACGGGCAGTACTTC
cdr3_aa: CASICASAQSYGQYF

clone_size: .
j_call: TRBJ1-1
d_call: .
v_call: TRBV19
cdr3_nt: TGTGCCAGTAGTACCCCCAGGGATACGAACACTGAAGCTTTCTTT
cdr3_aa: CASSTPRDTNTEAFF

clone_size: .
j_call: TRBJ2-1
d_call: .
v_call: TRBV6-6
cdr3_nt: TGTGCTAGCGGTCCCTGGACTTTGAGCTCCTACAATGAGCAGTTCTTC
cdr3_aa: CASGPWTLSSYNEQFF

clone_size: .
j_call: TRBJ2-2
d_call: TRBD2
v_call: TRBV11-2
cdr3_nt: TGTGTCAGCAGCCCCAGTCGGGGGGTAATCGGTGAGCTGTTTTTT
cdr3_aa: CVSSPSRGVIGELFF

clone_size: few
j_call: TRBJ2-2
d_call: .
v_call: TRBV6-2/TRBV6-3
cdr3_nt: TGTGCCAGCAGTTACTCTAGCGACACCAGGGAGCTGTTTTTT
cdr3_aa: CASSYSSDTRELFF

clone_size: .
j_call: TRBJ2-2
d_call: .
v_call: TRBV5-4
cdr3_nt: TGTGCCAGTAGCACGTGGACCGGGGAGCTGTCTTTT
cdr3_aa: CASSTWTGELSF

clone_size: .
j_call: TRBJ2-5
d_call: .
v_call: TRBV28
cdr3_nt: TGTGCCAGTTCATTATCGGGTGTGGGGTTCCGGTACAGAGAGACCCAGTACTTC
cdr3_aa: CASSLSGVGFRYRETQYF

clone_size: .
j_call: TRBJ2-1
d_call: TRBD1
v_call: TRBV11-2
cdr3_nt: TGTGCCAGTAGCTTAACAGGGGCAGCTTACAATGAGCGGTTCTTC
cdr3_aa: CASSLTGAAYNERFF

clone_size: many
j_call: TRBJ2-3
d_call: .
v_call: TRBV5-1
cdr3_nt: TGCGCCAGCAGCTTGGGGGTGCACACAGATACGCAGTATTTT
cdr3_aa: CASSLGVHTDTQYF

clone_size: .
j_call: TRBJ2-7
d_call: TRBD1
v_call: TRBV7-9
cdr3_nt: TGTCCCAGCAGCCACCGGGACAGAAACTACGAGCAGTACTTC
cdr3_aa: CPSSHRDRNYEQYF

clone_size: many
j_call: TRBJ1-6
d_call: .
v_call: TRBV30
cdr3_nt: TGTGCCTGGAACGCTCCGACTGAGAAGTATAATTCACCCCTCCACTTT
cdr3_aa: CAWNAPTEKYNSPLHF

clone_size: many
j_call: TRBJ2-3
d_call: TRBD2
v_call: TRBV4-3
cdr3_nt: TGCGCCAGCAGCCAACCTTCTTTCGGGACTAGCGGGAGTTACGGGGAAACAGATACGCAGTATTTT
cdr3_aa: CASSQPSFGTSGSYGETDTQYF

clone_size: .
j_call: TRBJ1-5
d_call: .
v_call: TRBV4-1
cdr3_nt: TGCGCCAGTAGCGCTCGACAGACTTATAGCAATCAGACCCAGCATTTT
cdr3_aa: CASSARQTYSNQTQHF

clone_size: .
j_call: TRBJ2-7
d_call: .
v_call: TRBV4-3
cdr3_nt: TGCGCCAGCAGCCAAAGTGGGGGGTCCTACGAGCAGTACTTC
cdr3_aa: CASSQSGGSYEQYF

clone_size: .
j_call: TRBJ2-1
d_call: TRBD2
v_call: TRBV6-6
cdr3_nt: TGTGCCACCAGTTACTCGACTAGCGGGAGCTCCTACAATGAGCGGTTCTTC
cdr3_aa: CATSYSTSGSSYNERFF

clone_size: .
j_call: TRBJ1-3
d_call: .
v_call: TRBV29-1
cdr3_nt: TGCAGAGTTGAAAGAGCGGGGACTGGAAACACCATACATTTT
cdr3_aa: CRVERAGTGNTIHF

clone_size: .
j_call: TRBJ2-7
d_call: .
v_call: TRBV7-8
cdr3_nt: TGTGCCAGCAGCTATGTACCAACCGCCTACGAGCAGTACTTC
cdr3_aa: CASSYVPTAYEQYF

clone_size: .
j_call: TRBJ2-3
d_call: TRBD2
v_call: TRBV5-4
cdr3_nt: TGTGCCAGCAGCTTGCTCTCGGGAGGGCCTACAGATACGCAGTATTTT
cdr3_aa: CASSLLSGGPTDTQYF

clone_size: .
j_call: TRBJ2-1
d_call: .
v_call: TRBV29-1
cdr3_nt: TGCAGCGTCACCGCGCCTCGGCCCTGGTCCCGTCAAGAGCAGTTCTTC
cdr3_aa: CSVTAPRPWSRQEQFF